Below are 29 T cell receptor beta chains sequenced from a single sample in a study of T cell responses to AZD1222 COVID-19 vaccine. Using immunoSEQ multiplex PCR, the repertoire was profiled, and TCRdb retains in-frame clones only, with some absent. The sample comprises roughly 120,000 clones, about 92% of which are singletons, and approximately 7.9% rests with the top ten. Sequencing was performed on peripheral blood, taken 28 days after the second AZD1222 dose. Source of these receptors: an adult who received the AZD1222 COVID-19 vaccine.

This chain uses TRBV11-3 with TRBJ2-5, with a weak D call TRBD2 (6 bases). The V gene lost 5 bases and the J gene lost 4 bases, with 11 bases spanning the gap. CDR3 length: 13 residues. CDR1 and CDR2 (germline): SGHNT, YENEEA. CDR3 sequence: CASSRTISETQYF. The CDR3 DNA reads TGTGCCAGCAGCCGGACTATTTCAGAGACCCAGTACTTC.

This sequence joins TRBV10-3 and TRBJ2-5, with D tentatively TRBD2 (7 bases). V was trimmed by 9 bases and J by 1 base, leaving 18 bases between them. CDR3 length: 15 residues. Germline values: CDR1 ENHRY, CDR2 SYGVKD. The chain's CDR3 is CAIGGGAQSQETQYF. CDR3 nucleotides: TGTGCCATTGGAGGGGGGGCCCAGAGCCAAGAGACCCAGTACTTC.

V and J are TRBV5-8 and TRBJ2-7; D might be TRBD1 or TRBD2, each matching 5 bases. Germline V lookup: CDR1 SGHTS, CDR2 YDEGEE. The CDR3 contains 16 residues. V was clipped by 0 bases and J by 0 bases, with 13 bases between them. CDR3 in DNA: TGTGCCAGCAGCTTGGATTGGGGGTTGTCCTCCTACGAGCAGTACTTC. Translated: CASSLDWGLSSYEQYF.

The CDR3 nucleotides read TGCGCCAGCAGCTTGGGGGGTAGGGCCGCAATAAGCCATGAGCAGTTCTTC. This sequence encodes CASSLGGRAAISHEQFF. This chain joins TRBV5-1 and TRBJ2-1; the D is unclear. The V gene's germline CDR1 is SGHRS and CDR2 YFSETQ. The CDR3 consists of 17 residues. V lost 0 bases, J lost 8 bases, and 21 bases lay in between.

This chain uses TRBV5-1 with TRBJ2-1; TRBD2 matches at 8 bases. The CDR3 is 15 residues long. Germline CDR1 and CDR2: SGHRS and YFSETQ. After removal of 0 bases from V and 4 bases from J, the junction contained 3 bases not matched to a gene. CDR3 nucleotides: TGCGCCAGCAGCTTGGCACTAGCGGATTACAATGAGCAGTTCTTC. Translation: CASSLALADYNEQFF.

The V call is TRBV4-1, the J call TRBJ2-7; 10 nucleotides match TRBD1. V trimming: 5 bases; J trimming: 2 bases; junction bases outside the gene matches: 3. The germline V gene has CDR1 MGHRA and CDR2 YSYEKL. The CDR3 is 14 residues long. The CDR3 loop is CASSYGQGAYEQYF. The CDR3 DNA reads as TGCGCCAGCAGCTACGGACAGGGGGCCTACGAGCAGTACTTC.

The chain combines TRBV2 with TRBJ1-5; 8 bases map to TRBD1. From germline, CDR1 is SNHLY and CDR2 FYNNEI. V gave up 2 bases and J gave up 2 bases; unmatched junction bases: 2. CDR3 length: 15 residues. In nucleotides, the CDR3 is TGTGCCAGCAGTGAAACGACAGGGGGCAATCAGCCCCAGCATTTT. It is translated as CASSETTGGNQPQHF.

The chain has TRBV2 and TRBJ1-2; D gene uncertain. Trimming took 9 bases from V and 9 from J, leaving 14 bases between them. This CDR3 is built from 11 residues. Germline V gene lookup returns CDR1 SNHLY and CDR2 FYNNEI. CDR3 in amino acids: CASGLRVSYTF. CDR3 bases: TGTGCCAGTGGATTACGGGTGAGCTACACCTTC. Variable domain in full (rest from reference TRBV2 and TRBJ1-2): EPEVTQTPSHQVTQMGQEVILRCVPISNHLYFYWYRQILGQKVEFLVSFYNNEISEKSEIFDDQFSVERPDGSNFTLKIRSTKLEDSAMYFCASGLRVSYTFGSGTRLTVV.

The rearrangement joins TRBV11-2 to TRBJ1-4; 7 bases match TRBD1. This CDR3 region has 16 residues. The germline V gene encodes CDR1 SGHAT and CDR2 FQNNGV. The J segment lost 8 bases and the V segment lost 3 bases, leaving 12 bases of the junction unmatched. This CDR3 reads CASSFRQGGLWEKLFF. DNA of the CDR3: TGTGCCAGCAGCTTCAGGCAAGGGGGCTTGTGGGAAAAACTGTTTTTT. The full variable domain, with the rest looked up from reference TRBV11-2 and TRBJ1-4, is EAGVAQSPRYKIIEKRQSVAFWCNPISGHATLYWYQQILGQGPKLLIQFQNNGVVDDSQLPKDRFSAERLKGVDSTLKIQPAKLEDSAVYLCASSFRQGGLWEKLFFGSGTQLSVL.

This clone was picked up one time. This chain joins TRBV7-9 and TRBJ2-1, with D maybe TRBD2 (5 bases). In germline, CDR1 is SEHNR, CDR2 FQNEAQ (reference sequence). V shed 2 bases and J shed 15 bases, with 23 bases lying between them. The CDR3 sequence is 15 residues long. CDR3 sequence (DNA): TGTGCCAGCAGCTTAATATCCCCCAACGGCGGGTCATTGTTCTTC. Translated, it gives CASSLISPNGGSLFF.

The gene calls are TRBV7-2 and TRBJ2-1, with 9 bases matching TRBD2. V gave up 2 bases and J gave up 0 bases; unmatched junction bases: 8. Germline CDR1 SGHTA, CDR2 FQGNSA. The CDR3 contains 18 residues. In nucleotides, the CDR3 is TGTGCCAGCAGCTTAATGCTAGCGGGGTATAGCTCCTACAATGAGCAGTTCTTC. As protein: CASSLMLAGYSSYNEQFF.

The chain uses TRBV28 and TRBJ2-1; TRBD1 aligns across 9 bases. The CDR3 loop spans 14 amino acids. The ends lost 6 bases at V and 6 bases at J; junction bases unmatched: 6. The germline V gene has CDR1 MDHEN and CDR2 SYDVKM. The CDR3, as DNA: TGTGCCAGCAGCCCGGGACAGGGCTTCAATGAGCAGTTCTTC. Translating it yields CASSPGQGFNEQFF.

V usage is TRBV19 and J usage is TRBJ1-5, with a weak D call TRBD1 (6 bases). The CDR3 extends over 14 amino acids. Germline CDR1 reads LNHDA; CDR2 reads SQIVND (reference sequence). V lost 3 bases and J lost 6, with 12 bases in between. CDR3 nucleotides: TGTGCCAGTAGTATCTTCAGGGGCGGTCAGCCCCAGCATTTT. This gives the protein CASSIFRGGQPQHF. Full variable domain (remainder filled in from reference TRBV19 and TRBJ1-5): DGGITQSPKYLFRKEGQNVTLSCEQNLNHDAMYWYRQDPGQGLRLIYYSQIVNDFQKGDIAEGYSVSREKKESFPLTVTSAQKNPTAFYLCASSIFRGGQPQHFGDGTRLSIL.

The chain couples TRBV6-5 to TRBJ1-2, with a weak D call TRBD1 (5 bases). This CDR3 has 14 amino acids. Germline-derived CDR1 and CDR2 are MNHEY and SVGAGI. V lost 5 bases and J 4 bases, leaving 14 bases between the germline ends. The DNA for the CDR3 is TGTGCCAGCAGTCTGCGGGACCGGTTCTATGGCTACACCTTC. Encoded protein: CASSLRDRFYGYTF.

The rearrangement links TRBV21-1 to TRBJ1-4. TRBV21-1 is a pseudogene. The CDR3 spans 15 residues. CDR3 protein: CASSPSQGGDEKLFF. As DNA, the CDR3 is TGTGCCAGCAGCCCTTCCCAGGGAGGGGATGAAAAACTGTTTTTT.

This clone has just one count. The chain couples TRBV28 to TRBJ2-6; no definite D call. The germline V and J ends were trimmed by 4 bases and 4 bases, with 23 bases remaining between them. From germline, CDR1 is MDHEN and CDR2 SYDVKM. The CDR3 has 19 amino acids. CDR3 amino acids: CASSSTTTWWGDGANVLTF. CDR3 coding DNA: TGTGCCAGCAGTTCTACTACGACCTGGTGGGGTGACGGGGCCAACGTCCTGACTTTC.

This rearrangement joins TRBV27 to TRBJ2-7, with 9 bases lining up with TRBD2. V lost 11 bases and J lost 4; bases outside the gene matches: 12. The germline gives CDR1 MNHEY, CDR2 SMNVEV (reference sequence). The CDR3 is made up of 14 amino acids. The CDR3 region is CASRQREANYEQYF. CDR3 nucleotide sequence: TGTGCCTCCCGACAGCGGGAGGCCAATTACGAGCAGTACTTC.

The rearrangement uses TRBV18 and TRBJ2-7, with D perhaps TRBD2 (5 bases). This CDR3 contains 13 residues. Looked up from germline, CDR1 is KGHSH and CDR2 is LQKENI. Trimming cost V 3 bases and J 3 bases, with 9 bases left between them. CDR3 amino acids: CASSPGEGYEQYF. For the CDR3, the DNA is TGTGCCAGCTCACCGGGTGAGGGCTACGAGCAGTACTTC. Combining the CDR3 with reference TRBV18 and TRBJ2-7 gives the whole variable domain NAGVMQNPRHLVRRRGQEARLRCSPMKGHSHVYWYRQLPEEGLKFMVYLQKENIIDESGMPKERFSAEFPKEGPSILRIQQVVRGDSAAYFCASSPGEGYEQYFGPGTRLTVT.

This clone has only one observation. The CDR3 nucleotides are TGCGCCAGCAGCCATGCTCCCCACCGAGGGGTCCTACTTCAGCCCCAGCATTTT. Protein: CASSHAPHRGVLLQPQHF. This rearrangement joins TRBV4-1 to TRBJ1-5; D is perhaps TRBD1 (5 bases). The CDR3 sequence is 18 residues long. The germline gives CDR1 MGHRA, CDR2 YSYEKL. The ends were cut back, 3 bases at V and 6 bases at J, with 24 bases in the middle.

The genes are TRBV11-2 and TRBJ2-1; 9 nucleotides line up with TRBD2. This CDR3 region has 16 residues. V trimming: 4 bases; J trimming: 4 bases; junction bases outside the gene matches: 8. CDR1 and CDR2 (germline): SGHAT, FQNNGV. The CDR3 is CASSSPLAGNYNEQFF. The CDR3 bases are TGTGCCAGCAGCTCGCCGCTAGCGGGAAATTACAATGAGCAGTTCTTC.

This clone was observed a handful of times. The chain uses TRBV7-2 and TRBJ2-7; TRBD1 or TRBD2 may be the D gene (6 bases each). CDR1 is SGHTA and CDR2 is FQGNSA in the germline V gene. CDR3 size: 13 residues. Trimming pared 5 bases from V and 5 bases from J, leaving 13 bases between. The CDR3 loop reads CASSAQGGNEQYF. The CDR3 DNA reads TGTGCCAGCAGCGCACAGGGAGGCAACGAGCAGTACTTC.

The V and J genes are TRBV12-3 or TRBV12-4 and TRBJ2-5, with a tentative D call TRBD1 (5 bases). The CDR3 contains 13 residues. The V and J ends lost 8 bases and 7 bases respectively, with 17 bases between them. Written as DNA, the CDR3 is TGTGCCAGCCTCCCAGGGCCGGGTGGGACCCAGTACTTC. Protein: CASLPGPGGTQYF.

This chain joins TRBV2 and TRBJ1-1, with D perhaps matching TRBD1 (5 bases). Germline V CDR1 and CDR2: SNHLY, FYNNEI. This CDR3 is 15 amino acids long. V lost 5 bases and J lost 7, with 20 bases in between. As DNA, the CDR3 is TGTGCCAGCAGTCCCCCCGGACACCGAACAAGTGAAGCTTTCTTT. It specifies CASSPPGHRTSEAFF.

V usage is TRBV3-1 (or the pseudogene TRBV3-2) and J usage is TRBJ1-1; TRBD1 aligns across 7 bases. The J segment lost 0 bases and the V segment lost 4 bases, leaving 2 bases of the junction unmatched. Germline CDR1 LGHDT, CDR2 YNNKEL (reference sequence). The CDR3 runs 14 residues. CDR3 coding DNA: TGTGCCAGCAGCCTCGGACAGGTGAACACTGAAGCTTTCTTT. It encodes CASSLGQVNTEAFF.

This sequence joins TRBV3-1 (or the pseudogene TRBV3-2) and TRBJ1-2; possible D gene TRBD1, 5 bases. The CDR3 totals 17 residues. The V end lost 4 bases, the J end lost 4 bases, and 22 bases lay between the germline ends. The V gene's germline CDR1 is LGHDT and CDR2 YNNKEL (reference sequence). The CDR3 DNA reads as TGTGCCAGCAGCCGACCGGACACCGTAGTTTCAGGCTATGGCTACACCTTC. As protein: CASSRPDTVVSGYGYTF.

DNA of the CDR3: TGTGCCAGCAGCCAAGCAGGGGCGCTCAACGAGCAGTACTTC. Translated: CASSQAGALNEQYF. The J gene is TRBJ2-7, the V gene TRBV3-1 (or the pseudogene TRBV3-2), with TRBD1 as a possible D gene (6 bases). Germline lookup yields CDR1 LGHDT and CDR2 YNNKEL (reference sequence). This CDR3 is 14 amino acids long. The V end lost 1 base, the J end lost 5 bases, and 12 bases lay between the germline ends.

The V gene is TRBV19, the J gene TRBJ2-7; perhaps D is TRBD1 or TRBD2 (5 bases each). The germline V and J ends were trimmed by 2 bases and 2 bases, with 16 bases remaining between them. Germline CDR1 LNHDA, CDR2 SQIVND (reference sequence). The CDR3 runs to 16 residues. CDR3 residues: CASSIPGIGTPYEQYF. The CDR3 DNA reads TGTGCCAGTAGTATACCGGGAATTGGGACCCCCTACGAGCAGTACTTC.

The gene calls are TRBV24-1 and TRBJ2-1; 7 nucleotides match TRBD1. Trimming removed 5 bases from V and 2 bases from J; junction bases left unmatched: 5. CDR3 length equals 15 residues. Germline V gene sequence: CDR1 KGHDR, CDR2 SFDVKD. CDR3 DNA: TGTGCCACCAGTGGCCGGGACAGAACCTACAATGAGCAGTTCTTC. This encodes CATSGRDRTYNEQFF.

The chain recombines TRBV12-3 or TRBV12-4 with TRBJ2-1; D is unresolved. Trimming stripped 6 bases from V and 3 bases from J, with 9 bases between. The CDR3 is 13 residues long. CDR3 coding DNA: TGTGCCAGCAGAGCTAGTTACTACAATGAGCAGTTCTTC. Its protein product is CASRASYYNEQFF.